The 18 T cell receptor beta chains listed next were all sequenced from one sample in a study of cytotoxic CD8 clonotypes in ibrutinib-treated CLL (dated by TCRdb to about 2021). The time point label on this specimen signifies: 24 months on ibrutinib. Library creation used the immunoSEQ multiplex PCR assay. TCRdb's version of the immuneACCESS table is confined to in-frame rearrangements and falls short of the full clone set. An unresolved V gene accounts for under half of the shortfall where checked; the remainder is of unknown origin. The sample includes roughly 42,000 clones, with approximately 70% observed a single time. Under 25% of the sample lies in the top ten. The sequencing here drew on PBMCs, taken after 24 months of ibrutinib treatment. The receptors originated from a human donor with chronic lymphocytic leukemia.

The rearrangement uses TRBV5-4 and TRBJ2-5; D ambiguous. This CDR3 comprises 14 residues. The V end was cut by 0 bases, the J end by 6 bases, with 12 bases between. Germline V gives CDR1 SGHNT, CDR2 YYREEE (reference sequence). The CDR3 DNA is TGTGCCAGCAGCTTGGCCCAGGAAGGGCAGACCCAGTACTTC. This sequence encodes CASSLAQEGQTQYF.

In DNA form, the CDR3 reads TGTGCCAGCAGCCCAAGCGGGCGTGTCGAAGAGACCCAGTACTTC. Protein sequence: CASSPSGRVEETQYF. This rearrangement joins TRBV7-3 to TRBJ2-5, with D possibly matching TRBD2 (6 bases). Germline values: CDR1 SGHTA, CDR2 FQGTGA. The CDR3 totals 15 residues. The V end lost 5 bases, the J end lost 3 bases, and 16 bases lay between the germline ends. The entire variable domain, with the rest obtained from reference TRBV7-3 and TRBJ2-5, is as follows: GAGVSQTPSNKVTEKGKYVELRCDPISGHTALYWYRQSLGQGPEFLIYFQGTGAADDSGLPNDRFFAVRPEGSVSTLKIQRTERGDSAVYLCASSPSGRVEETQYFGPGTRLLVL.

This sequence joins TRBV30 and TRBJ1-5; D ambiguous. This CDR3 has 15 residues. The germline CDR1 and CDR2 sequences are GTSNPN and SVGIG (reference sequence). V lost 1 base and J lost 0, with 10 bases in between. CDR3 loop: CAWSGAPHSNQPQHF. CDR3 bases: TGTGCCTGGAGTGGGGCGCCTCATAGCAATCAGCCCCAGCATTTT.

V gene TRBV27 combines with J gene TRBJ1-2; 7 positions match TRBD1. The ends lost 3 bases at V and 4 bases at J; junction bases unmatched: 8. The CDR3 loop spans 15 amino acids. The V gene's germline CDR1 is MNHEY and CDR2 SMNVEV (reference sequence). The CDR3: CASSFRPTGTYGYTF. In nucleotides, the CDR3 is TGTGCCAGCAGTTTCCGTCCGACAGGGACCTATGGCTACACCTTC.

This chain links TRBV27 with TRBJ1-2; perhaps TRBD1 as D (5 bases). Germline V gene data show CDR1 as MNHEY and CDR2 as SMNVEV (reference sequence). V was cut by 1 base and J by 2 bases, with 5 bases left in between. This CDR3 region has 13 residues. The CDR3 sequence is CASSLWGNYGYTF. The CDR3 DNA follows: TGTGCCAGCAGTTTATGGGGGAACTATGGCTACACCTTC.

The chain is built from TRBV10-3 and TRBJ2-3; D gene ambiguous. Germline V gene sequence: CDR1 ENHRY, CDR2 SYGVKD. The ends were cut back, 4 bases at V and 2 bases at J, with 10 bases in the middle. CDR3 size: 14 residues. The DNA for the CDR3 is TGTGCCATCAGTGGGCCACCTAACACAGATACGCAGTATTTT. Translating gives CAISGPPNTDTQYF.

The rearrangement joins TRBV7-9 to TRBJ2-1; a possible D gene is TRBD2 (5 bases). The V end was cut by 3 bases, the J end by 0 bases, with 9 bases between. CDR3 size: 15 residues. Germline CDR1 reads SEHNR; CDR2 reads FQNEAQ (reference sequence). CDR3 in amino acids: CASSLAGSSYNEQFF. The DNA of the CDR3 is TGTGCCAGCAGCTTGGCGGGTAGCTCCTACAATGAGCAGTTCTTC.

This clone was detected ten times or more. This chain connects TRBV10-3 to TRBJ2-7; TRBD2 matches at 11 bases. There are 14 residues in the CDR3. V was pared by 3 bases and J by 5 bases, with 3 bases of the junction left unmatched. Germline V gene lookup returns CDR1 ENHRY and CDR2 SYGVKD. CDR3 loop: CAISEPTSGDEQYF. In DNA, the CDR3 is TGTGCCATCAGTGAACCGACTAGCGGGGACGAGCAGTACTTC.

V is TRBV10-3 and J is TRBJ1-4; D is undetermined. Trimming took off 6 bases at V and 6 bases at J, with 11 bases between the two ends. In germline, CDR1 is ENHRY, CDR2 SYGVKD. The CDR3 extends over 13 amino acids. CDR3 region: CAISDGPDEKLFF. CDR3 sequence (DNA): TGTGCCATCAGCGACGGGCCTGATGAAAAACTGTTTTTT.

This clone was counted only a few times. The chain has TRBV6-6 and TRBJ1-6; 7 bases map to TRBD1. Germline-derived CDR1 and CDR2 are MNHNY and SVGAGI (reference sequence). V gave up 4 bases and J gave up 4 bases; unmatched junction bases: 4. The CDR3 extends over 15 amino acids. The CDR3 sequence is CASSSRQGYNSPLHF. The CDR3 bases are TGTGCCAGCAGTTCCCGACAGGGATATAATTCACCCCTCCACTTT.

This clone has a handful of counts. J is TRBJ1-1 and V is TRBV7-3; TRBD1 matches 7 bases. The CDR3 is 13 residues long. Germline-derived CDR1 and CDR2 are SGHTA and FQGTGA. V lost 7 bases and J lost 2; bases outside the gene matches: 4. CDR3 DNA: TGTGCCAGCAAGAGGGGGCCCAACACTGAAGCTTTCTTT. Residues: CASKRGPNTEAFF.

This clone was seen only a few times. This chain uses TRBV5-8 with TRBJ1-2; D is ambiguous. CDR3 length: 15 amino acids. Germline V CDR1 and CDR2: SGHTS, YDEGEE. The V and J ends lost 0 bases and 6 bases respectively, with 15 bases between them. For the CDR3, the DNA is TGTGCCAGCAGCTTGGAGGCAGGAGCCGGTCATGGCTACACCTTC. Translating gives CASSLEAGAGHGYTF.

This chain uses TRBV2 with TRBJ1-5; D remains ambiguous. Germline CDR1 SNHLY, CDR2 FYNNEI. V was shortened by 4 bases and J by 3 bases, with 13 bases between the two germline ends. The CDR3 has 15 residues. The CDR3 region has the DNA TGTGCCAGCAGTGGGCAGGCGTTGGACAATCAGCCCCAGCATTTT. Translated, it gives CASSGQALDNQPQHF.

This clone has a handful of counts. The chain links TRBV11-2 to TRBJ2-1; D perhaps matches TRBD1 (6 bases). Deletions cut 1 base from V and 12 bases from J, with 13 bases between. The CDR3 loop spans 13 amino acids. In germline, CDR1 is SGHAT, CDR2 FQNNGV. This CDR3 reads CASSLGVETGQFF. DNA for the CDR3: TGTGCCAGCAGCTTAGGGGTCGAGACAGGGCAGTTCTTC.

The chain is built from TRBV7-9 and TRBJ2-7, with 13 bases that match TRBD2. Germline CDR1 SEHNR, CDR2 FQNEAQ (reference sequence). This CDR3 has 15 residues. V was pared by 2 bases and J by 5 bases, with 3 bases of the junction left unmatched. Written as DNA, the CDR3 is TGTGCCAGCAGCTTAAGACTAGCGGGAGGAAACGAGCAGTACTTC. Translation gives CASSLRLAGGNEQYF.

V gene TRBV5-4 combines with J gene TRBJ2-1, with D possibly matching TRBD2 (5 bases). This CDR3 is 14 amino acids long. Looked up from germline, CDR1 is SGHNT and CDR2 is YYREEE (reference sequence). V dropped 4 bases and J dropped 2 bases, with 10 bases sitting between them. The chain's CDR3 is CASSREGPYNEQFF. Written as DNA, the CDR3 is TGTGCCAGCAGCCGCGAGGGCCCCTACAATGAGCAGTTCTTC.

The chain has TRBV21-1 and TRBJ2-1. TRBV21-1 is reported as a pseudogene. The CDR3 contains 16 residues. Written as DNA, the CDR3 is TGTGCCAGCAGCAAAGGTATCAGGGAGAAGAACAATGAGCAGTTCTTC. This translates into CASSKGIREKNNEQFF.

The chain combines TRBV6-5 with TRBJ2-7; 10 bases are shared with TRBD2. From germline, CDR1 is MNHEY and CDR2 SVGAGI. J gave up 9 bases and V 6 bases, and 11 bases lay outside the gene matches. The CDR3 length is 14 residues. CDR3: CASRPSASGSVQYF. The CDR3 DNA sequence: TGTGCCAGCAGGCCGTCGGCTAGCGGGAGTGTGCAGTACTTC.